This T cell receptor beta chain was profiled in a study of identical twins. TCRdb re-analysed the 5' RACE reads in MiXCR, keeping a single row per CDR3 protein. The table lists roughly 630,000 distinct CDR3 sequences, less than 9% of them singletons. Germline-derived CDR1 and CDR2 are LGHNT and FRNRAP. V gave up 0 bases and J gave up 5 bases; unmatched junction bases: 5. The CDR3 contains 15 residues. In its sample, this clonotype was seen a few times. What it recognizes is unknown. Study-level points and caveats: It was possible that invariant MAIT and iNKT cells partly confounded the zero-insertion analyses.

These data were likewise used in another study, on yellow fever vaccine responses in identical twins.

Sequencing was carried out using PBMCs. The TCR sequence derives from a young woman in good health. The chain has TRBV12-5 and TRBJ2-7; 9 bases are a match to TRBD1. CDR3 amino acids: CASGLVGTGSHEQYF. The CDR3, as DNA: TGTGCTAGTGGTTTGGTAGGGACAGGGTCCCACGAGCAGTACTTC.